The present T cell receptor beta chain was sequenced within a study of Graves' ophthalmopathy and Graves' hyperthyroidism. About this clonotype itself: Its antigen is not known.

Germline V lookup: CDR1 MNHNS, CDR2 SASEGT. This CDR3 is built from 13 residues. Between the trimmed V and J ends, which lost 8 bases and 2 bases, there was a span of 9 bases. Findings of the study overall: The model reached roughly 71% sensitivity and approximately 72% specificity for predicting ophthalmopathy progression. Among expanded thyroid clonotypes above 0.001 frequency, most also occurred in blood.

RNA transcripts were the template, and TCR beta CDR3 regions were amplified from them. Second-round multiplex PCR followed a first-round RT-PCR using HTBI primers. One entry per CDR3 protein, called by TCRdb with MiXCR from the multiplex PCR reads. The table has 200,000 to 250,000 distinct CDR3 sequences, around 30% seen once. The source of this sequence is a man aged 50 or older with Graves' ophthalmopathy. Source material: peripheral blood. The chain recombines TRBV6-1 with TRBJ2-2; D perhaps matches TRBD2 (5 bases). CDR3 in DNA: TGTGCCAGCGGGCGGGTAAACACCGGGGAGCTGTTTTTT. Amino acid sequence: CASGRVNTGELFF.